This TCR beta chain was identified during a study of post-analysis software for immune sequencing data. Regarding the study as a whole: Co-batched samples clustered tightly together by F measure. Compared against controls, patients with multiple sclerosis displayed significantly lower normalized Chao1 diversity. Five TRBV segments, including TRBV5-6, TRBV5-1 and TRBV20-1, were more frequent in patients than controls.

Sequencing libraries made from TCR beta cDNA carried unique molecular identifiers. From about 0.98 to 11 million T cells, roughly 0.5 million cDNA molecules were obtained. TCRdb recomputed calls from the PCR reads with MiXCR, one row per CDR3 protein. The sample has more than 450,000 distinct CDR3 sequences; 44% are singletons. Comment on this clonotype: Its cognate antigen is unknown.

Per the germline V gene, CDR1 is MGHRA and CDR2 is YSYEKL. This CDR3 contains 17 residues. V gave up 4 bases and J gave up 3 bases, with 21 bases separating them. This chain links TRBV4-1 with TRBJ1-2; D unclear. This TCR came from a girl between 5 and 17 years old with multiple sclerosis. Sequencing used blood. CDR3 sequence: CASSPFNQATGHYGYTF. The DNA for the CDR3 is TGCGCCAGCAGCCCTTTTAACCAGGCTACGGGCCACTATGGCTACACCTTC.